These T cell receptor beta chains were read from a single sample in a study of CD8 T cells in Susac syndrome. TCRdb used MiXCR to reprocess the immunoSEQ multiplex PCR reads, holding one entry per CDR3 protein. The table lists roughly 150,000 distinct CDR3 sequences, about 95% of them singletons. The sample comprised CD8+ T cells from PBMCs. Source of these receptors: a human donor with multiple sclerosis. Both conserved end residues are part of each CDR3. Fields, in order: V gene, D gene, J gene, clone size, CDR3 protein, CDR3 DNA. D genes are given only for firm matches. Part of the rows lack a size; the others show once, few, many or a class for expanded clones.

TRBV25-1	TRBD2	TRBJ2-2	NA	CASRGRGAGELFF	TGTGCCAGCCGCGGCCGGGGGGCCGGGGAGCTGTTTTTT
TRBV29-1	NA	TRBJ2-4	once	CSVCDTFKNIQYF	TGCAGCGTTTGTGACACCTTCAAAAACATTCAGTACTTC
TRBV15	NA	TRBJ2-1	NA	CATSRMSNEQFF	TGTGCCACCAGCAGAATGAGCAATGAGCAGTTCTTC
TRBV21-1	NA	TRBJ1-6	NA	CASSSHQGDREDSPLHF	TGTGCCAGCAGCAGCCATCAAGGGGACAGGGAGGATTCACCCCTCCACTTT
TRBV3-1	NA	TRBJ2-7	NA	CASSHLEATYEQYF	TGTGCCAGCAGCCACTTGGAAGCGACCTACGAGCAGTACTTC
TRBV9	NA	TRBJ2-1	NA	CASSVGSPSGYNEQFF	TGTGCCAGCAGCGTAGGGTCTCCCTCCGGGTACAATGAGCAGTTCTTC
TRBV7-9	NA	TRBJ2-7	NA	CASSSQGGYYEQYF	TGTGCCAGCAGCTCCCAGGGGGGGTACTACGAGCAGTACTTC
TRBV12-3/TRBV12-4	TRBD1	TRBJ1-4	once	CASRQGTGGLNEKLFF	TGTGCCAGCAGACAAGGAACAGGGGGCCTAAATGAAAAACTGTTTTTT
TRBV20-1	NA	TRBJ2-2	NA	CSATDSEELFF	TGCAGTGCTACGGACAGTGAGGAGCTGTTTTTT
TRBV19	NA	TRBJ1-2	NA	CASRKGGVYGYTF	TGTGCCAGTAGAAAGGGTGGCGTTTATGGCTACACCTTC
TRBV3-1	TRBD1	TRBJ2-7	NA	CASSPGTGATSEQYF	TGTGCCAGCAGCCCCGGGACAGGGGCTACCAGCGAGCAGTACTTC
TRBV20-1	TRBD2	TRBJ2-2	NA	CSARGLAGNTGELFF	TGCAGTGCTAGAGGACTAGCGGGGAACACCGGGGAGCTGTTTTTT
TRBV5-1	NA	TRBJ2-7	NA	CASSPSVGPLEQYF	TGCGCCAGCAGCCCGTCGGTGGGTCCCCTCGAGCAGTACTTC
TRBV7-9	NA	TRBJ1-1	NA	CASSLDPGTQAFF	TGTGCCAGCAGCTTAGATCCCGGTACCCAAGCTTTCTTT
TRBV29-1	NA	TRBJ2-1	NA	CSADRRANEQFF	TGCAGCGCCGACAGGCGGGCCAATGAGCAGTTCTTC
TRBV29-1	NA	TRBJ2-7	few	CSVQQGLSYEQYF	TGCAGCGTCCAACAGGGACTTTCCTACGAGCAGTACTTC
TRBV9	TRBD2	TRBJ2-5	NA	CASSPAVLSGGARETQYF	TGTGCCAGCAGCCCTGCAGTCCTTAGCGGGGGGGCCCGGGAGACCCAGTACTTC
TRBV7-9	NA	TRBJ2-2	NA	CASSLAQVLTGELFF	TGTGCCAGCAGCTTAGCCCAGGTGCTAACCGGGGAGCTGTTTTTT
TRBV27	TRBD1	TRBJ2-3	NA	CASSSNPGGDTQYF	TGTGCCAGCAGTTCCAACCCAGGGGGAGATACGCAGTATTTT
TRBV5-6	TRBD1	TRBJ1-5	NA	CASSRGTGANQPQHF	TGTGCCAGCAGCCGTGGGACAGGGGCGAATCAGCCCCAGCATTTT
TRBV29-1	TRBD2	TRBJ2-3	NA	CSVELLAGGPTDTQYF	TGCAGCGTTGAGCTACTAGCGGGGGGGCCAACAGATACGCAGTATTTT
TRBV7-6	NA	TRBJ1-1	NA	CASSLGTRGGNTEAFF	TGTGCCAGCAGCTTAGGGACCCGGGGGGGGAACACTGAAGCTTTCTTT
TRBV13	NA	TRBJ1-4	NA	CASSSEREKLFF	TGTGCCAGCAGCTCCGAGCGCGAAAAACTGTTTTTT
TRBV29-1	NA	TRBJ1-1	NA	CSAWGLNTEAFF	TGCAGCGCCTGGGGGTTAAACACTGAAGCTTTCTTT
TRBV27	NA	TRBJ2-7	NA	CASSWAPSYEQYF	TGTGCCAGCAGTTGGGCCCCATCCTACGAGCAGTACTTC
TRBV19	NA	TRBJ2-1	NA	CASSDGLSYNEQFF	TGTGCCAGTAGTGACGGACTCTCCTACAATGAGCAGTTCTTC
TRBV29-1	TRBD1	TRBJ1-2	NA	CSAPGTGGADGYTF	TGCAGCGCCCCCGGGACAGGGGGCGCGGATGGCTACACCTTC
TRBV3-1	NA	TRBJ2-5	NA	CASSQVPAIRAGETQYF	TGTGCCAGCAGCCAAGTCCCGGCAATCAGGGCAGGAGAGACCCAGTACTTC
TRBV29-1	NA	TRBJ1-5	NA	CSVEDGPDQPQHF	TGCAGCGTTGAAGACGGACCCGATCAGCCCCAGCATTTT
TRBV20-1	NA	TRBJ1-2	NA	CSTGLGYGYTF	TGCAGTACAGGGTTAGGGTATGGCTACACCTTC
TRBV13	NA	TRBJ2-3	NA	CASSPQDTQYF	TGTGCCAGCAGCCCCCAGGATACGCAGTATTTT
TRBV5-1	NA	TRBJ2-7	NA	CASSLGGPWDYEQYF	TGCGCCAGCAGCTTGGGCGGCCCTTGGGACTACGAGCAGTACTTC
TRBV12-3/TRBV12-4	NA	TRBJ2-3	NA	CASSPDRGTDTQYF	TGTGCCAGCAGTCCCGACAGAGGCACAGATACGCAGTATTTT